This T cell receptor beta chain was observed in a study of blood T cell repertoires in COVID-19. About the research overall: Acute-phase and convalescent COVID-19 samples originated in the United States, Italy and Spain.

The germline V gene has CDR1 SGHRS and CDR2 YFSETQ. The CDR3 contains 15 residues. With 0 bases clipped from V and 4 bases from J, the junction kept 2 bases outside the gene matches. In the original workflow: By means of reference gene primer amplification, nucleated cell counts were estimated. Data came from immunoSEQ multiplex PCR; TCRdb stores just in-frame clones and leaves some out. V and J calls and clone size are given by that table; D and trimming were obtained from the DNA. The profile shows approximately 290,000 clones, around 90% of them singletons. Participants came from about two dozen US areas, aged roughly 18 to 95 years.

This chain joins TRBV5-1 and TRBJ2-1; TRBD2 matches at 9 bases. What was sequenced was PBMCs or T cells enriched from blood (not recorded which). The receptor was isolated from a woman aged 25 to 39 who had recovered from COVID-19. The CDR3 bases are TGCGCCAGCAGCTTGGGGACTAGCGCGTACAATGAGCAGTTCTTC. It encodes CASSLGTSAYNEQFF. Full variable domain (missing parts from reference TRBV5-1 and TRBJ2-1): KAGVTQTPRYLIKTRGQQVTLSCSPISGHRSVSWYQQTPGQGLQFLFEYFSETQRNKGNFPGRFSGRQFSNSRSEMNVSTLELGDSALYLCASSLGTSAYNEQFFGPGTRLTVL.